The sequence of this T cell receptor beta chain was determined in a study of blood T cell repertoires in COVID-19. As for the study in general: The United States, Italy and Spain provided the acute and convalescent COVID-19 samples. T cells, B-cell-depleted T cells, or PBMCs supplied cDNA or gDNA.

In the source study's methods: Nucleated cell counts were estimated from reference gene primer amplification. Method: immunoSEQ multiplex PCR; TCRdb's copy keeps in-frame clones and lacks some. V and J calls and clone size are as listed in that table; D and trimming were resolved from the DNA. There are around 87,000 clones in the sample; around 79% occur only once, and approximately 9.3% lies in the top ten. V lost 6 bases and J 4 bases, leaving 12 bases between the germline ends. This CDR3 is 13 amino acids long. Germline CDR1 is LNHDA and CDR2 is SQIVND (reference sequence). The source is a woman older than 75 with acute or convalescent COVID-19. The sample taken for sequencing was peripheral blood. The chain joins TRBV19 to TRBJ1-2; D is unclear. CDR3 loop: CASRREVGYGYTF. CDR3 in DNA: TGTGCCAGTAGACGGGAGGTGGGCTATGGCTACACCTTC.